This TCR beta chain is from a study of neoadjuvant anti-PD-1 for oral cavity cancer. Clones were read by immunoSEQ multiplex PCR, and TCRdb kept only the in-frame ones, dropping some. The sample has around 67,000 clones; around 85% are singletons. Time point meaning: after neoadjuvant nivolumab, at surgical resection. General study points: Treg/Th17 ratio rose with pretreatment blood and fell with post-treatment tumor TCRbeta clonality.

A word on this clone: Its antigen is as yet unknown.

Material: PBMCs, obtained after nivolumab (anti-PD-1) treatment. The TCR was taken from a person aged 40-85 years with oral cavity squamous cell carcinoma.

CDR3 DNA: TGTGCCAGCAGTCCGACGGCGATTTCCTACGAGCAGTACTTC. This sequence encodes CASSPTAISYEQYF. This chain connects TRBV7-9 to TRBJ2-7; the D is unclear. The germline CDR1 and CDR2 sequences are SEHNR and FQNEAQ (reference sequence). This CDR3 spans 14 amino acids. V dropped 6 bases and J dropped 1 base, with 13 bases sitting between them.